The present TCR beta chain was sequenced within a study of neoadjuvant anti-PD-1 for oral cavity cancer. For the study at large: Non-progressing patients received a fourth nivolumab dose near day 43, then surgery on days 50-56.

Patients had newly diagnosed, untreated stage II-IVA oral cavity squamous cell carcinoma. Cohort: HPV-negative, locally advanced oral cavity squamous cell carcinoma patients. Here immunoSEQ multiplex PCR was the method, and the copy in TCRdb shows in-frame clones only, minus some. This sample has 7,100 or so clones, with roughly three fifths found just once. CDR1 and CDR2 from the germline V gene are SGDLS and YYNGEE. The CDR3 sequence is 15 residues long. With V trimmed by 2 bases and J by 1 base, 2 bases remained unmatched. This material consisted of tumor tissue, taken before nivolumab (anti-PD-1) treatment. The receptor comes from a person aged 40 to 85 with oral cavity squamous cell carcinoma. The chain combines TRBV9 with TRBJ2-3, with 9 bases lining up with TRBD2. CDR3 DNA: TGTGCCAGCAGCGTGACTAGCGGTCGCACAGATACGCAGTATTTT. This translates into CASSVTSGRTDTQYF. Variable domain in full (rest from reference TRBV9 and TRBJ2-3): DSGVTQTPKHLITATGQRVTLRCSPRSGDLSVYWYQQSLDQGLQFLIQYYNGEERAKGNILERFSAQQFPDLHSELNLSSLELGDSALYFCASSVTSGRTDTQYFGPGTRLTVL.